The subject of this entry is one T cell receptor beta chain. Its antigen remains unknown. TCRdb keeps only in-frame clones here, not all; method: immunoSEQ multiplex PCR. The sample has 2 million to 3 million clones; roughly 93% are singletons. The data originate from a study of shared clonotypes between healthy human individuals. The study's findings and limits: Only blood was sampled; tissue repertoires likely differ.

This CDR3 is 14 amino acids long. Trimming took 4 bases from V and 0 from J, leaving 8 bases between them. Germline CDR1 SGHNT, CDR2 YYREEE (reference sequence). Sequenced: naive CD4+ T cells from PBMCs. Subset indicated: CD45RA+ positively selected. J is TRBJ1-3 and V is TRBV5-4; a possible D gene is TRBD1 (6 bases). This TCR came from a man aged 18 to 30 in good health. Some clones in this sample may be carry-over from other donors' samples. CDR3 in amino acids: CASSPGVSGNTIYF. The CDR3 bases are TGTGCCAGCAGCCCAGGGGTCTCTGGAAACACCATATATTTT.